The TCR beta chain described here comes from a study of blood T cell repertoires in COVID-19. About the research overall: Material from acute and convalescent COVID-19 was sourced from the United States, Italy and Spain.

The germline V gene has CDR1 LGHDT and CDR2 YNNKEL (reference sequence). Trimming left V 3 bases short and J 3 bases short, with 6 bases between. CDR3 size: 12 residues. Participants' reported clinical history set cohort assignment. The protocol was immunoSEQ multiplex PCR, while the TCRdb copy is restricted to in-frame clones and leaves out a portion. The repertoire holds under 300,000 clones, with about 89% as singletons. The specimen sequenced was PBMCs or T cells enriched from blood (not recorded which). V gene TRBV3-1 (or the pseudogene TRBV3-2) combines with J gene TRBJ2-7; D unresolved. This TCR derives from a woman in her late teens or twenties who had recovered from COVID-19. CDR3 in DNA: TGTGCCAGCAGCCAGAACAGCTACGAGCAGTACTTC. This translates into CASSQNSYEQYF.